This T cell receptor beta chain was sequenced for a study of tumor-infiltrating lymphocytes in primary liver carcinoma. Concerning this clonotype itself: A much larger clone is a single base away; this may be a read error.

The tissue used was unsorted bulk material of about 19-34 mg. RNA and DNA were co-extracted from it with the AllPrep DNA/RNA mini kit. Sampling targeted five separate regions of each tumor, which included the tumor centre. Every tumor sample held more than 80% viable tumor cells. Germline CDR1 reads SGHKS; CDR2 reads YYEKEE (reference sequence). The CDR3 runs to 14 residues. TCR beta cDNA was made from 500 ng total RNA with a constant-region primer. Generation of the TCR beta libraries relied on three nested multiplex PCR rounds using slightly modified ARM-PCR. It was with TRBV1-TRBV30 forward primers and a C-beta reverse primer that the first two PCR rounds were run, at roughly 9 cycles each. A single record per CDR3 protein comes from TCRdb applying MiXCR to the multiplex PCR reads. Of around 71,000 distinct CDR3 sequences in the sample, 71% were seen once.

The TCR sequence derives from an older woman with primary liver carcinoma and hepatitis B virus infection. The material sequenced was liver tumor tissue from sampling region 4. Described subset: tumor region T4, right-lateral pole. V is TRBV5-5 and J is TRBJ1-3, with D uncertain. CDR3 protein: CVSSFEAAGNTIYF. In DNA, the CDR3 is TGTGTCAGCAGCTTTGAGGCAGCGGGAAACACCATATATTTT.